This T cell receptor (beta chain) was retrieved from a study of blood T cells in healthy people across ages. The use of a sample-barcoded 5' primer and a J-beta primer mix characterized a second PCR of roughly 7 to 12 cycles. TCRdb re-called the 5' RACE reads through MiXCR, storing one row per CDR3 protein. The sample has about 1.4 million distinct CDR3 sequences; approximately 63% are singletons. Sequences were obtained from blood. The TCR originated in a man between 18 and 29 years old in good health.

CDR3 protein: CASRVWRGVMDEQFF. CDR3 in DNA: TGTGCCAGCAGAGTTTGGCGGGGGGTGATGGATGAGCAGTTCTTC. The rearrangement uses TRBV27 and TRBJ2-1, with TRBD2 identical over 8 bases. From germline, CDR1 is MNHEY and CDR2 SMNVEV (reference sequence). CDR3 size: 15 residues. The V and J ends lost 6 bases and 8 bases, in that order; junction bases with no gene match: 12.